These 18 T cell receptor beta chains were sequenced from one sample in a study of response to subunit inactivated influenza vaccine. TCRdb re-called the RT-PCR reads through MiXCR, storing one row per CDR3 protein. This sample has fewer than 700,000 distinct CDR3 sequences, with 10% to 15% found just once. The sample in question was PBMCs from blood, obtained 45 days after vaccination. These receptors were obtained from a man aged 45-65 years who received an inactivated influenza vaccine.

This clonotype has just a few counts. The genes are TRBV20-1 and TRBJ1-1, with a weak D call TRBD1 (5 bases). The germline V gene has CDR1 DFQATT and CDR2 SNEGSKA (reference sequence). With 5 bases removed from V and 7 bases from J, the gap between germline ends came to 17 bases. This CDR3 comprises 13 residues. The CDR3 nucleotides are TGCAGTGCTTCCGGGGGAGGAACTGTTGAAGCTTTCTTT. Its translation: CSASGGGTVEAFF.

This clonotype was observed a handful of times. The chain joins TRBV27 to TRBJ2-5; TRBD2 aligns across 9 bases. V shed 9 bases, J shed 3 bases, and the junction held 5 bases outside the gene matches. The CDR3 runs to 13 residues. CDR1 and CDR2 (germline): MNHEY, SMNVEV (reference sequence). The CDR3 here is CARGGGGEETQYF. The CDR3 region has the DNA TGTGCCAGAGGGGGCGGGGGGGAAGAGACCCAGTACTTC.

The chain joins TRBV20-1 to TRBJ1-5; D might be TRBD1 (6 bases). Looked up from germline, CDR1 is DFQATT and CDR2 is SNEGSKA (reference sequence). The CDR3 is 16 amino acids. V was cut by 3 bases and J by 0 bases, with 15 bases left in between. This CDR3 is CSARDSLRYSNQPQHF. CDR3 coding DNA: TGCAGTGCTAGGGACAGCCTACGATATAGCAATCAGCCCCAGCATTTT.

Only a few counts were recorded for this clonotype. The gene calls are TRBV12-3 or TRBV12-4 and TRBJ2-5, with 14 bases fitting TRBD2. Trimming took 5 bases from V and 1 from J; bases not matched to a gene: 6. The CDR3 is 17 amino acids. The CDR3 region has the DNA TGTGCCAGCAGTAAGGGACTAGCGGGGGATTTCCAAGAGACCCAGTACTTC. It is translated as CASSKGLAGDFQETQYF.

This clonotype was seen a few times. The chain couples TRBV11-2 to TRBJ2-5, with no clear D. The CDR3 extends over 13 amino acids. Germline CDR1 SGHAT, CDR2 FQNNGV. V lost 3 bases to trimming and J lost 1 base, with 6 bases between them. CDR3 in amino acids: CASSFAPQETQYF. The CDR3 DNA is TGTGCCAGCAGCTTTGCCCCCCAAGAGACCCAGTACTTC.

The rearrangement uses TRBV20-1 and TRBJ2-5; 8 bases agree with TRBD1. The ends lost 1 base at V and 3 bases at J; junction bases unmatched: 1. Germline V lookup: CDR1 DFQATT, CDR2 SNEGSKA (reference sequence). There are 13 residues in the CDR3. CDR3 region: CSARATGEETQYF. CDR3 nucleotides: TGCAGTGCTAGAGCGACAGGGGAAGAGACCCAGTACTTC.

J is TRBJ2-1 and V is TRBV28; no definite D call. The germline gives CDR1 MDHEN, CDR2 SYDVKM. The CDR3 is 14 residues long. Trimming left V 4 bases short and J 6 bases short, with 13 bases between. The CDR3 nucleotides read TGTGCCAGCAGTTCCCACCAAGACACCAATGAGCAGTTCTTC. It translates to CASSSHQDTNEQFF.

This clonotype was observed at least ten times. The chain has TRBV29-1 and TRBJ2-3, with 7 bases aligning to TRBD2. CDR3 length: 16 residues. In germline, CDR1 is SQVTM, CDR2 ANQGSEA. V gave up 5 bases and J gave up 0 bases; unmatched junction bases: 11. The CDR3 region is CSVFTELAHSTDTQYF. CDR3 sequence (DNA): TGCAGCGTTTTTACCGAACTAGCGCATAGCACAGATACGCAGTATTTT.

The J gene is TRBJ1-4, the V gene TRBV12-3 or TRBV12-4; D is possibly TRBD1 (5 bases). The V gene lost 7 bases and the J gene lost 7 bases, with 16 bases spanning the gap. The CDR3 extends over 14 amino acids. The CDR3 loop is CASTDSPRSEKLFF. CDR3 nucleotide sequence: TGTGCCAGCACTGACAGCCCCAGGAGTGAAAAACTGTTTTTT.

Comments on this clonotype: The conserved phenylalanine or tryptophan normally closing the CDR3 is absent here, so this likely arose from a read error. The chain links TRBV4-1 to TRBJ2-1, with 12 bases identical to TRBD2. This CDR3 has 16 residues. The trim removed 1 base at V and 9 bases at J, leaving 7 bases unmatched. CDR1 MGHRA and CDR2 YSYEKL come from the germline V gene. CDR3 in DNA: TGCGCCAGCAGCCAAGTTCTAGCGGGAGGGCAGGGTGAGCAGTTCTTA. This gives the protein CASSQVLAGGQGEQFL.

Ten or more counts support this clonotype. The CDR3 protein is CSASPGQETQYF. The CDR3 DNA reads TGCAGTGCTAGCCCAGGACAAGAGACCCAGTACTTC. V and J are TRBV20-1 and TRBJ2-5; no clear D gene. From germline, CDR1 is DFQATT and CDR2 SNEGSKA (reference sequence). This CDR3 is built from 12 residues. V was shortened by 3 bases and J by 2 bases, with 7 bases between the two germline ends.

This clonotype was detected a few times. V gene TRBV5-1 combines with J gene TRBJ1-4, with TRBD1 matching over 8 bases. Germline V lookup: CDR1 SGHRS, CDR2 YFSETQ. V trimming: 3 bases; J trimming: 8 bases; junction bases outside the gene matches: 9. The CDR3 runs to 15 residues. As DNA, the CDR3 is TGCGCCAGCAGCTACAGACAGGGGATGCGGGAAAAACTGTTTTTT. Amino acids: CASSYRQGMREKLFF.

This CDR3 is CSASSGRSYNEQFF. CDR3 nucleotides: TGCAGTGCCAGTAGCGGGAGATCCTACAATGAGCAGTTCTTC. V is TRBV20-1 and J is TRBJ2-1, with 9 bases aligning to TRBD2. This CDR3 has 14 amino acids. The germline CDR1 and CDR2 sequences are DFQATT and SNEGSKA (reference sequence). The V and J ends lost 6 bases and 1 base, in that order; junction bases with no gene match: 4.

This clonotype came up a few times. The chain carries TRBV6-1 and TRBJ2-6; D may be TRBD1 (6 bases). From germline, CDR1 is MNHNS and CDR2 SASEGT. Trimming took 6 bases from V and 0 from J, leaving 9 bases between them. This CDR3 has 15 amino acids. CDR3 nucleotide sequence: TGTGCCAGCAGACAGGGTGGCTCTGGGGCCAACGTCCTGACTTTC. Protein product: CASRQGGSGANVLTF.

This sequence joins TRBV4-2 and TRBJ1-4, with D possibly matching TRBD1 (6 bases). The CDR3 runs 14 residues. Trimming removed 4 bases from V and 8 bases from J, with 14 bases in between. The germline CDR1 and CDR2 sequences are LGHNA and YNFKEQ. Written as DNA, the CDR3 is TGTGCCAGCAGCCTTTGGACAGATCTGGAAAAACTGTTTTTT. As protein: CASSLWTDLEKLFF.

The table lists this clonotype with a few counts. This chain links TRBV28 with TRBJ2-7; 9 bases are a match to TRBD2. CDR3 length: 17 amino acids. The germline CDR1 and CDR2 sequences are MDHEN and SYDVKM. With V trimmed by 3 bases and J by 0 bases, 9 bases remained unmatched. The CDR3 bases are TGTGCCAGCAGTTTGGGGCTAGCGGGGTCAAGCTCCTACGAGCAGTACTTC. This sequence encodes CASSLGLAGSSSYEQYF.

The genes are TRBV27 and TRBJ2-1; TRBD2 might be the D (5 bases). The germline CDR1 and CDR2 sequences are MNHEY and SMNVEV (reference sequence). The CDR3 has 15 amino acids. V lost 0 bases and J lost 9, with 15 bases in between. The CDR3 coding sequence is TGTGCCAGCAGTTTATCGATTCTCCCCGGAGGTGAGCAGTTCTTC. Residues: CASSLSILPGGEQFF.

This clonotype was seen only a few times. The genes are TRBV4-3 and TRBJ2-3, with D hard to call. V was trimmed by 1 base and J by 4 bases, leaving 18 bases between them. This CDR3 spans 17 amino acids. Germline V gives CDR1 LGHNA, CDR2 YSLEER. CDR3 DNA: TGCGCCAGCAGCCAAGTCCCGGGCCCGGCCCGGGCAGATACGCAGTATTTT. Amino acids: CASSQVPGPARADTQYF.